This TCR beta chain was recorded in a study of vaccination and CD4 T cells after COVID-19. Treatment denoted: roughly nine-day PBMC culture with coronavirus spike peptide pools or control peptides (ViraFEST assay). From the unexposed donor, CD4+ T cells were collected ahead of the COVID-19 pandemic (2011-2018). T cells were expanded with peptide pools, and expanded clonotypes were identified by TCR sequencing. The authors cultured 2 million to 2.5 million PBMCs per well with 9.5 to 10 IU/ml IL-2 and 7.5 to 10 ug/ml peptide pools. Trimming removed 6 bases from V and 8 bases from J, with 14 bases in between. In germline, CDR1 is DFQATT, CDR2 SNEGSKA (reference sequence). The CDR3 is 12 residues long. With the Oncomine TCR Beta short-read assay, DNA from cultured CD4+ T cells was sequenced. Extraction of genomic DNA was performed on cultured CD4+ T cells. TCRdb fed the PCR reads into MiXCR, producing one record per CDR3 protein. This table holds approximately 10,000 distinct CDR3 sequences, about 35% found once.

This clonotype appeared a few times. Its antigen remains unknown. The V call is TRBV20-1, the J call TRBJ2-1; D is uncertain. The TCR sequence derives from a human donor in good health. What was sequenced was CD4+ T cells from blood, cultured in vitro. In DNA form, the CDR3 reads TGCAGTGCGCCCGGCAGATTACATGAGCAGTTCTTC. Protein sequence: CSAPGRLHEQFF.